The 15 T cell receptor beta chains below come from one sample, sequenced in a study of CD8 T cell repertoires and HIV-1 epitope variants. The protocol was immunoSEQ multiplex PCR, while the TCRdb copy is restricted to in-frame clones and leaves out a portion. The sample gives tens of thousands of clones, 74% of which show up once; roughly 24% is in the top ten. The sequenced sample consisted of uncultured baseline CD8+ T cells from peripheral blood mononuclear cells (PBMCs). The receptor set was obtained from a male donor with HIV.

The V call is TRBV18, the J call TRBJ1-4; D is perhaps TRBD1 (6 bases). Deletions cut 1 base from V and 6 bases from J, with 12 bases between. The CDR3 is 15 amino acids. Germline CDR1 is KGHSH and CDR2 is LQKENI. CDR3 DNA sequence: TGTGCCAGCTCACCACTGGGGGGCGCGGATGAAAAACTGTTTTTT. Encoded protein: CASSPLGGADEKLFF.

The sample holds a few counts of this clone. The chain has TRBV9 and TRBJ2-1; TRBD1 is a possible D gene (6 bases). Germline V gene lookup returns CDR1 SGDLS and CDR2 YYNGEE. The V end lost 9 bases, the J end lost 4 bases, and 11 bases lay between the germline ends. This CDR3 spans 12 amino acids. The CDR3 region is CATGEQYNEQFF. The CDR3 DNA follows: TGTGCCACAGGGGAGCAGTACAATGAGCAGTTCTTC.

In this sample, this clone turned up a few times. J is TRBJ2-7 and V is TRBV11-2; D might be TRBD1 (6 bases). Per germline, CDR1 SGHAT and CDR2 FQNNGV. V was pared by 3 bases and J by 6 bases, with 15 bases between. The CDR3 has 14 residues. CDR3 amino acids: CASSFGTIGTEQYF. The CDR3 nucleotides read TGTGCCAGCAGCTTTGGGACAATCGGCACCGAGCAGTACTTC.

This clone was found a few times. The chain combines TRBV11-2 with TRBJ1-2; TRBD1 is a possible D gene (5 bases). The CDR3 spans 14 residues. Germline V gene lookup returns CDR1 SGHAT and CDR2 FQNNGV. The V end was cut by 1 base, the J end by 8 bases, with 14 bases between. The DNA for the CDR3 is TGTGCCAGCAGCTTAGGATCGGCAGGGCAAGGCTACACCTTC. It encodes CASSLGSAGQGYTF. The variable domain in full, with the rest retrieved from reference TRBV11-2 and TRBJ1-2, is EAGVAQSPRYKIIEKRQSVAFWCNPISGHATLYWYQQILGQGPKLLIQFQNNGVVDDSQLPKDRFSAERLKGVDSTLKIQPAKLEDSAVYLCASSLGSAGQGYTFGSGTRLTVV.

V is TRBV5-1 and J is TRBJ2-1, with TRBD1 matching 10 bases. Trimming cost V 4 bases and J 0 bases; bases outside gene matches: 13. Per germline, CDR1 SGHRS and CDR2 YFSETQ. The CDR3 sequence is 19 residues long. Here the CDR3 reads CASSPRRQTGGLSYNEQFF. In DNA, the CDR3 is TGCGCCAGCAGCCCCCGCCGCCAGACAGGGGGCCTCTCCTACAATGAGCAGTTCTTC.

This chain connects TRBV9 to TRBJ1-5, with 7 nucleotides matching TRBD1. CDR1 is SGDLS, CDR2 YYNGEE, per germline. Unmatched junction bases numbered 4, after V lost 3 bases and J lost 7 bases. The CDR3 runs to 13 residues. CDR3 residues: CASSATGRQPQHF. The CDR3 nucleotides are TGTGCCAGCAGCGCGACAGGGCGCCAGCCCCAGCATTTT.

The rearrangement uses TRBV9 and TRBJ1-3, with D tentatively TRBD1 (6 bases). Trimming removed 2 bases at V and 0 bases at J, with 9 bases between. CDR1 SGDLS and CDR2 YYNGEE come from the germline V gene. This CDR3 is built from 15 residues. CDR3 region: CASSVTGNSGNTIYF. In DNA, the CDR3 is TGTGCCAGCAGCGTTACAGGGAACTCTGGAAACACCATATATTTT.

The V and J genes are TRBV14 and TRBJ2-1, with 8 nucleotides matching TRBD2. The V gene end was trimmed by 2 bases and the J gene end by 9 bases; junction bases not matched to a gene: 9. Germline values: CDR1 SGHDN, CDR2 FVKESK. This CDR3 comprises 15 residues. The CDR3 region has the DNA TGTGCCAGCAGCCAACCGGGACTAGAGGGGAGTGAGCAGTTCTTC. Its protein is CASSQPGLEGSEQFF.

The chain combines TRBV9 with TRBJ1-2; 7 bases agree with TRBD1. Germline values: CDR1 SGDLS, CDR2 YYNGEE. The CDR3 covers 16 residues. J was trimmed by 4 bases and V by 0 bases; bases with no gene match: 9. CDR3 coding DNA: TGTGCCAGCAGCGTAGGACGTCAGGGGGGCGGCTATGGCTACACCTTC. It yields the protein CASSVGRQGGGYGYTF.

The CDR3 protein is CASGSWEGTQYF. The CDR3 nucleotides read TGTGCCAGCGGGAGCTGGGAGGGTACGCAGTATTTT. The chain joins TRBV7-2 to TRBJ2-3, with 7 nucleotides matching TRBD2. The germline CDR1 and CDR2 sequences are SGHTA and FQGNSA. This CDR3 spans 12 amino acids. With 8 bases clipped from V and 8 bases from J, the junction kept 7 bases outside the gene matches.

The genes are TRBV6-5 and TRBJ2-1; D is unclear. CDR1 is MNHEY, CDR2 SVGAGI, per germline. Between the trimmed V and J ends, which lost 4 bases and 9 bases, there was a span of 16 bases. The CDR3 is 14 amino acids. The CDR3 DNA is TGTGCCAGCAGTTCCCGGGCTCCTCCAGGTGAGCAGTTCTTC. Its translation is CASSSRAPPGEQFF.

This clone was seen once. The genes are TRBV27 and TRBJ1-3, with 7 bases identical to TRBD1. V lost 8 bases, J lost 0 bases, and 4 bases stayed unmatched. CDR3 length: 14 amino acids. Looked up from germline, CDR1 is MNHEY and CDR2 is SMNVEV (reference sequence). CDR3 nucleotide sequence: TGTGCCAGCCCTACAGGGGCCTCTGGAAACACCATATATTTT. Protein sequence: CASPTGASGNTIYF.

This chain connects TRBV7-8 to TRBJ1-2, with TRBD1 identical over 10 bases. CDR1 and CDR2 (germline): SGHVS, FQNEAQ. V dropped 6 bases and J dropped 2; count of bases not matched to a gene: 9. The CDR3 contains 16 residues. The CDR3 DNA follows: TGTGCCAGCAGACAGACAGGGGGCCAAAGAAACTATGGCTACACCTTC. Its protein is CASRQTGGQRNYGYTF.

With regard to this clone: Other DNA sequences in this sample translate to the same CDR3. This chain uses TRBV5-1 with TRBJ2-7; 11 bases line up with TRBD2. Germline loops: CDR1 SGHRS, CDR2 YFSETQ. The CDR3 extends over 14 amino acids. V shed 4 bases and J 3 bases; nucleotides not matched to a gene: 3. The CDR3 DNA is TGCGCCAGCAGCCCCGGGACTAGCGGCTACGAGCAGTACTTC. It yields the protein CASSPGTSGYEQYF.

The chain joins TRBV7-9 to TRBJ1-4; maybe TRBD1 (6 bases). The germline gives CDR1 SEHNR, CDR2 FQNEAQ (reference sequence). Between the trimmed V and J ends, which lost 0 bases and 6 bases, there was a span of 11 bases. This CDR3 spans 15 amino acids. The DNA for the CDR3 is TGTGCCAGCAGCTTAGCCCAGGGGAACTATGAAAAACTGTTTTTT. Translated: CASSLAQGNYEKLFF.